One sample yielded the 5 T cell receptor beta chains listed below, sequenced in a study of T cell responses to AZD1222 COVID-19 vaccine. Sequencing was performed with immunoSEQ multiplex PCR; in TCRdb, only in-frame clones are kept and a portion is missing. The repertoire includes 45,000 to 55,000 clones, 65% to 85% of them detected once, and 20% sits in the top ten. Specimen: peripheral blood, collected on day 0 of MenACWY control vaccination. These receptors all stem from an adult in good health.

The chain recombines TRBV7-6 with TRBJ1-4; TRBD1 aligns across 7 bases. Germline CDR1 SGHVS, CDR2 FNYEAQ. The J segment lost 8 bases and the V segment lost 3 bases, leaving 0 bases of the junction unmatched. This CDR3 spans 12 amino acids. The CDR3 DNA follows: TGTGCCAGCAGCTTGACAGGGGAAAAACTGTTTTTT. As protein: CASSLTGEKLFF.

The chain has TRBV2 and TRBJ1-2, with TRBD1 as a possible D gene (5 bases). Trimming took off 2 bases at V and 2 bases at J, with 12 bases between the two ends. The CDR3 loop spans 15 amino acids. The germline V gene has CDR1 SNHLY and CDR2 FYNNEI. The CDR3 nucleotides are TGTGCCAGCAGTGAAAACGGGGAGGGGAACTATGGCTACACCTTC. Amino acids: CASSENGEGNYGYTF.

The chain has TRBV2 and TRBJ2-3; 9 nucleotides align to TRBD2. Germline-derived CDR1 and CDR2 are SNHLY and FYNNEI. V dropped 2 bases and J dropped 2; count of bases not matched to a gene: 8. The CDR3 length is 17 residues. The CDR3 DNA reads TGTGCCAGCAGTGAAAGTTCTAGCGGGGTCGTCACAGATACGCAGTATTTT. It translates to CASSESSSGVVTDTQYF.

CDR3: CASSASRGHQPQHF. The CDR3 DNA reads TGTGCCAGCAGCGCCTCCAGGGGCCATCAGCCCCAGCATTTT. The J gene is TRBJ1-5, the V gene TRBV7-8; a weak D match, TRBD1 (6 bases). This CDR3 comprises 14 residues. Germline CDR1 reads SGHVS; CDR2 reads FQNEAQ. V shed 5 bases and J shed 5 bases, with 13 bases lying between them.

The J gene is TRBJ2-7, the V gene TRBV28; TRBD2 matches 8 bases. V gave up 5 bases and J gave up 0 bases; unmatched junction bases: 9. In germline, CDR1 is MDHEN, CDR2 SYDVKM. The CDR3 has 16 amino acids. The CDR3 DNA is TGTGCCAGCAGTCTCCCTACTAGCGGACTCTCCTACGAGCAGTACTTC. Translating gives CASSLPTSGLSYEQYF.